The clone carrying this TCR beta chain occurred a few times. As yet, its antigen is unknown. Each CDR3 protein is one row after TCRdb ran MiXCR on the 5' RACE reads. The sample consists of some 460,000 distinct CDR3 sequences, over 12% of them appearing once. This entry comes from a study of identical twins. General study findings and limits: Twin pairs had excess sharing that was weaker in beta out-of-frame sequences.

V shed 3 bases and J shed 2 bases, with 8 bases lying between them. The germline V gene has CDR1 SGHRS and CDR2 YFSETQ. The CDR3 is 13 amino acids. This sample also appeared in a second study, on yellow fever vaccine responses in identical twins.

The V and J genes are TRBV5-1 and TRBJ2-5, with D possibly TRBD1 on 6 matching bases. The receptor was isolated from a woman in her late teens or twenties in good health. The sample consisted of CD4+ T cells sorted from blood. DNA of the CDR3: TGCGCCAGCAGCTGGCAGGGGCAAGAGACCCAGTACTTC. Encoded protein: CASSWQGQETQYF.